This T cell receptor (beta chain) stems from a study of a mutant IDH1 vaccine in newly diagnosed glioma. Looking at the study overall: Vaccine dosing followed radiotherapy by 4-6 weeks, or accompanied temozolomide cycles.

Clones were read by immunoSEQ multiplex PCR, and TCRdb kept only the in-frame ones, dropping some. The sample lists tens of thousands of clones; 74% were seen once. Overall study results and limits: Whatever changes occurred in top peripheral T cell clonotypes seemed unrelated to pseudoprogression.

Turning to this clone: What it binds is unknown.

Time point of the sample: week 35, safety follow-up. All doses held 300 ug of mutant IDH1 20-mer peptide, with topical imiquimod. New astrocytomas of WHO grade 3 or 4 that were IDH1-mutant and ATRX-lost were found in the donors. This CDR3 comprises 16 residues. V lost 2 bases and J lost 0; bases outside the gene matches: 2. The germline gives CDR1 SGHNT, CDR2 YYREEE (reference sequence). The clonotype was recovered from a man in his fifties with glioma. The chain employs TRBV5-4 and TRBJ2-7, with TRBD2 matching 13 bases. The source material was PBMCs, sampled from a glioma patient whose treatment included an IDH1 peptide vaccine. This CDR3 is CASSFGLAGDSYEQYF. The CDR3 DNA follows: TGTGCCAGCAGCTTCGGACTAGCGGGGGACTCCTACGAGCAGTACTTC.